This T cell receptor (beta chain) is from a study of sequential checkpoint blockade in melanoma (dated by TCRdb to about 2019). In the study overall: In a 1:1 randomization, patients received either first-line nivolumab then ipilimumab (arm A) or ipilimumab then nivolumab (arm B). Maintenance nivolumab was given following each of the two trial sequences. The paper as a whole reports these results and caveats: Validation of the response-prediction model combining TCR metrics and mutation burden is needed in larger, independent patient cohorts.

In regard to this clone: The clone's antigen remains unknown. No base-level quality is on record; no much larger clone is a single base apart.

TCRbeta CDR3 regions were immunosequenced from genomic DNA with the immunoSEQ Assay. Genomic DNA was amplified by bias-controlled multiplex PCR before high-throughput sequencing. Under the source paper's analysis protocol: To quantify the absolute abundance of each unique TCRbeta CDR3 region, the sequences were collapsed and filtered. Clonality was defined as 1 minus Pielou's evenness and was calculated using productive rearrangements only. A previously published method was used to identify clones with significantly greater frequencies in on-treatment samples than in baseline samples. TCRdb obtained this table from immuneACCESS and retained in-frame rearrangements with V and J assigned. These tables miss some clones; where compared with another copy, unresolved V genes account for less than half of the shortfall, and the remainder is unexplained. The V and J calls and clone size come from that table; D and trimming were worked out from the DNA. A total of over 10,000 clones appear in this sample, 70% to 80% of them only once. Together, the top ten hold 20% to 30% of the sample.

The treatment or condition label here, explained by the study, means: randomized to nivolumab then ipilimumab (arm A) or the reverse (arm B). None of the trial patients had been given prior DNA-damaging chemotherapy. Thawed PBMCs were sorted on a FACS Aria II flow cytometer to isolate live CD3+CD8+ cells negative for CD19 and CD56. Samples were obtained from patients with melanoma enrolled in CheckMate 064, a randomized, open-label phase II trial of sequential checkpoint blockade. Leukapheresis was used to collect peripheral blood mononuclear cells, which were then purified with Ficoll-Paque and frozen in human serum with roughly 10% DMSO. Right after sorting, the blood CD3+CD8+ cells were verified to be >95% pure, and DNA extraction followed. Germline trimming: 7 bases from V, 8 bases from J; junction bases outside gene matches: 7. Taken from cysteine to phenylalanine, the CDR3 has 12 residues. The sequence is cut down to CDR3 DNA, 36 bases in frame from base 1. Reading the germline V gene (reference sequence) gives CDR1 MNHNY and CDR2 SVGAGI.

This clonotype was obtained from a human donor with melanoma. The chain is made from TRBV6-6 and TRBJ1-2; TRBD1 fits 7 bases in the junction. The material sequenced was CD8+ T cells sorted from blood (inferred from file names), taken from a patient given nivolumab and ipilimumab in sequence. The sequenced DNA is TGTGCCAGCACCATGACAGGGAGAGGCTACACCTTC. It translates as CASTMTGRGYTF.